Each of the 8 T cell receptor beta chains below was sequenced from the same sample in a study of T cell responses to AZD1222 COVID-19 vaccine. Only in-frame clones appear in the TCRdb table, and some are missing; sequencing was by immunoSEQ multiplex PCR. The sample records 150,000 to 200,000 clones, roughly 94% being singletons. The material sequenced was peripheral blood, taken 28 days after the second AZD1222 dose. The receptors were sampled from an adult who received the AZD1222 COVID-19 vaccine.

The chain links TRBV2 to TRBJ1-1; D gene unclear. The CDR3 loop spans 15 amino acids. Deletions cut 0 bases from V and 1 base from J, with 9 bases between. Per the germline V gene, CDR1 is SNHLY and CDR2 is FYNNEI. The CDR3 DNA reads TGTGCCAGCAGTGAAGCAAAGTGGCAGAACACTGAAGCTTTCTTT. This codes for CASSEAKWQNTEAFF.

V gene TRBV5-1 combines with J gene TRBJ1-4; D unresolved. The V end was cut by 3 bases, the J end by 7 bases, with 13 bases between. Germline values: CDR1 SGHRS, CDR2 YFSETQ. The CDR3 contains 14 residues. CDR3 residues: CASSSLGGGEKLFF. CDR3 sequence (DNA): TGCGCCAGCAGCTCCCTAGGAGGAGGTGAAAAACTGTTTTTT.

The chain has TRBV18 and TRBJ1-2; TRBD1 agrees at 7 bases. V gave up 3 bases and J gave up 8 bases; unmatched junction bases: 9. The CDR3 consists of 14 residues. Looked up from germline, CDR1 is KGHSH and CDR2 is LQKENI. CDR3 sequence: CASSPTGPWEGYTF. In nucleotides, the CDR3 is TGTGCCAGCTCACCGACAGGGCCATGGGAAGGCTACACCTTC.

The genes are TRBV9 and TRBJ1-5, with a tentative D call TRBD1 (6 bases). This CDR3 comprises 14 residues. Looked up from germline, CDR1 is SGDLS and CDR2 is YYNGEE. V dropped 0 bases and J dropped 6 bases, with 10 bases sitting between them. The CDR3 DNA reads as TGTGCCAGCAGCGTAGAGGGGGGACTTCAGCCCCAGCATTTT. The encoded protein is CASSVEGGLQPQHF.

The rearrangement joins TRBV6-5 to TRBJ2-4; D ambiguous. This CDR3 spans 15 amino acids. From germline, CDR1 is MNHEY and CDR2 SVGAGI. V was clipped by 0 bases and J by 0 bases, with 6 bases between them. This chain's CDR3 is CASSYSSIAKNIQYF. The CDR3 DNA reads as TGTGCCAGCAGTTACTCGAGTATAGCCAAAAACATTCAGTACTTC.

The chain carries TRBV5-4 and TRBJ2-1, with a weak D call TRBD1 (5 bases). V lost 0 bases and J 9 bases, leaving 10 bases between the germline ends. Germline CDR1 is SGHNT and CDR2 is YYREEE (reference sequence). CDR3 length: 13 amino acids. CDR3 in amino acids: CASSLGQRPEQFF. The CDR3 region has the DNA TGTGCCAGCAGCTTGGGACAGAGGCCTGAGCAGTTCTTC.

The CDR3 nucleotides read TGTGCCAGCAGTTTATGGAGGCCTCCAAATTCACCCCTCCACTTT. This encodes CASSLWRPPNSPLHF. J is TRBJ1-6 and V is TRBV27; D is unclear. The V gene lost 1 base and the J gene lost 7 bases, with 11 bases spanning the gap. The CDR3 totals 15 residues. The germline V gene has CDR1 MNHEY and CDR2 SMNVEV (reference sequence).

The J gene is TRBJ1-4, the V gene TRBV7-9; 7 bases are shared with TRBD1. This CDR3 region has 17 residues. Germline CDR1 SEHNR, CDR2 FQNEAQ (reference sequence). The ends lost 4 bases at V and 0 bases at J; junction bases unmatched: 8. The CDR3 spells CASSSGAGGATNEKLFF. CDR3 DNA: TGTGCCAGCAGCTCGGGGGCAGGGGGTGCAACTAATGAAAAACTGTTTTTT.